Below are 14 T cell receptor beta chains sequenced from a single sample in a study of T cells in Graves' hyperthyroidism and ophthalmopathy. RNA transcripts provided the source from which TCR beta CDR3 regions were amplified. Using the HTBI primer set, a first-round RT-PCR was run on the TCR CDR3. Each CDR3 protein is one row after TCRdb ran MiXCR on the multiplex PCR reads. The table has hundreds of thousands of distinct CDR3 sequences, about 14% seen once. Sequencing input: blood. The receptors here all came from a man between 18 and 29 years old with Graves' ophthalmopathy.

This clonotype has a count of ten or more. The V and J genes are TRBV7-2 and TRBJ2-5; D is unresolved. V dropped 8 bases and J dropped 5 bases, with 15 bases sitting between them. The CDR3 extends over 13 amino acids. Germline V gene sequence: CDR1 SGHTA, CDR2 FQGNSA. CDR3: CASGNSLGETQYF. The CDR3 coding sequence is TGTGCCAGCGGTAACAGCCTGGGGGAGACCCAGTACTTC.

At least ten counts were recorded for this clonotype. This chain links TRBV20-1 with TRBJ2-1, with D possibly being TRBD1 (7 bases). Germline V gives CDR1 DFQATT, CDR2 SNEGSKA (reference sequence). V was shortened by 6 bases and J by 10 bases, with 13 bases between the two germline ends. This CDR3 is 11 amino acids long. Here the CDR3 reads CSASTGREQFF. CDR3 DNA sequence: TGCAGTGCCTCGACAGGGAGGGAGCAGTTCTTC.

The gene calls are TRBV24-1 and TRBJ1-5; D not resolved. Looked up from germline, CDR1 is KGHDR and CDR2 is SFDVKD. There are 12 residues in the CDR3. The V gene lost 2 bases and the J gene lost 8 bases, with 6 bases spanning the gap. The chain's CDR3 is CATSDYGKPQHF. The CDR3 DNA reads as TGTGCCACCAGTGATTATGGCAAGCCCCAGCATTTT.

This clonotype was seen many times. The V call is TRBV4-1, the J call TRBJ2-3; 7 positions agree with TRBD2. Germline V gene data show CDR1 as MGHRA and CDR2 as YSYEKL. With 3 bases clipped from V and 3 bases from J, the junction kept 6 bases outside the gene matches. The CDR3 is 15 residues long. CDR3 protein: CASSHPGLVTDTQYF. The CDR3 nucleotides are TGCGCCAGCAGCCATCCCGGACTAGTTACAGATACGCAGTATTTT.

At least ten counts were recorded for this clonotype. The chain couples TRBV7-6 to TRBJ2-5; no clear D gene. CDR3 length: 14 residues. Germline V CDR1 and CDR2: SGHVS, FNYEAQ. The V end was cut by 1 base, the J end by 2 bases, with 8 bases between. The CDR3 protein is CASSLVGPQETQYF. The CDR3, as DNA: TGTGCCAGCAGCTTAGTAGGGCCACAAGAGACCCAGTACTTC.

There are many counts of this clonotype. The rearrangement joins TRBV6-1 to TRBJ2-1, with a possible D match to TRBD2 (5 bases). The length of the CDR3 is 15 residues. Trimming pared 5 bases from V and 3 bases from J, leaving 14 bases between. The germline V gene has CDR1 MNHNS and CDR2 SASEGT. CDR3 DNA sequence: TGTGCCAGCAGTTATTCCAGCGGAGACTACAATGAGCAGTTCTTC. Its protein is CASSYSSGDYNEQFF.

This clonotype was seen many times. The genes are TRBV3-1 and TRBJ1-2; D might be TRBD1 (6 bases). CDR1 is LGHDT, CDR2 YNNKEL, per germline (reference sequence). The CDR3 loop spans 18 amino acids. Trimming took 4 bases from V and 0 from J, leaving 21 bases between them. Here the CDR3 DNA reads TGTGCCAGCAGCCTGTACCCGCCTACAGGGAACTCTAACTATGGCTACACCTTC. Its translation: CASSLYPPTGNSNYGYTF.

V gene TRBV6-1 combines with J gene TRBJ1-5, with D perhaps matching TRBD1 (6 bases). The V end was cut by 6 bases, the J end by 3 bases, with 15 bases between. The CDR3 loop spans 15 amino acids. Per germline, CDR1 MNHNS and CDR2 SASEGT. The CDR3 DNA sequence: TGTGCCAGCAGCCCGGAGGGGGACCTCAATCAGCCCCAGCATTTT. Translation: CASSPEGDLNQPQHF.

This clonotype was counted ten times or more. The chain's CDR3 is CASSEMWYGSQHF. The CDR3 DNA sequence: TGTGCCAGCAGTGAAATGTGGTACGGATCCCAGCATTTT. The genes are TRBV6-1 and TRBJ1-5; no definite D call. V lost 2 bases and J lost 11, with 13 bases in between. CDR3 length: 13 residues. The germline V gene encodes CDR1 MNHNS and CDR2 SASEGT.

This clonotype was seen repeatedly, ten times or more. The chain's CDR3 is CAISESTDEQFF. The DNA for the CDR3 is TGTGCCATCAGTGAGTCTACAGATGAGCAGTTCTTC. The V and J genes are TRBV10-3 and TRBJ2-1; D unclear. The germline CDR1 and CDR2 sequences are ENHRY and SYGVKD. V gave up 0 bases and J gave up 8 bases, with 5 bases separating them. The CDR3 is made up of 12 amino acids.

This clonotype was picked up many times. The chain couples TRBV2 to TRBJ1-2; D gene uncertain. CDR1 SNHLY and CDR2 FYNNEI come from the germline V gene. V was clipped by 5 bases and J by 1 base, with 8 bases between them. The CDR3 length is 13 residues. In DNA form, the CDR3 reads TGTGCCAGCAGTCCGTGGATTAACTATGGCTACACCTTC. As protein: CASSPWINYGYTF.

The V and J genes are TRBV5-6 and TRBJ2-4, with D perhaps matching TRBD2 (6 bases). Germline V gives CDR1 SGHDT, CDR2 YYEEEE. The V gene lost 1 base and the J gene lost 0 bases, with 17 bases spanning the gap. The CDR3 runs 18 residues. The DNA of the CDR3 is TGTGCCAGCAGCTTGCAGGAGGGGCTGGTTCTAGCCAAAAACATTCAGTACTTC. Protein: CASSLQEGLVLAKNIQYF.

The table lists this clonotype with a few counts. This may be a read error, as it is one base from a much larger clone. This CDR3 is CASSAQDGVAYEQYF. DNA of the CDR3: TGTGCCAGCAGTGCTCAGGACGGGGTGGCCTACGAGCAGTACTTC. J is TRBJ2-7 and V is TRBV2; possibly TRBD2 for D (5 bases). V lost 4 bases and J 2 bases, leaving 15 bases between the germline ends. CDR1 and CDR2 from the germline V gene are SNHLY and FYNNEI. This CDR3 comprises 15 residues.

CDR3 amino acids: CASSSREPRTQYF. The DNA of the CDR3 is TGTGCCAGCAGTTCCCGAGAGCCGCGGACCCAGTACTTC. The chain has TRBV27 and TRBJ2-5; D uncertain. CDR3 length: 13 amino acids. The germline V and J ends were trimmed by 4 bases and 7 bases, with 13 bases remaining between them. The V gene's germline CDR1 is MNHEY and CDR2 SMNVEV (reference sequence).